The 20 T cell receptor beta chains presented below share a single source sample, sequenced in a study of cytomegalovirus exposure and HLA in healthy donors (dated by TCRdb to about 2017). The receptor library was made with the immunoSEQ multiplex PCR assay. TCRdb holds this immuneACCESS table with in-frame rearrangements only. Some clones are missing; in checked studies, unresolved V genes explain under half, and the rest has no known cause. The table for this sample lists roughly 300,000 clones; 70% to 90% of them were counted only once. The ten largest clones represent roughly 0.8% of the sample. Sequencing used PBMCs. The origin of the receptors is a young woman in good health and CMV-seronegative.

V usage is TRBV7-9 and J usage is TRBJ2-5; TRBD2 is a possible D gene (5 bases). The V and J ends lost 7 bases and 5 bases respectively, with 17 bases between them. Germline CDR1 SEHNR, CDR2 FQNEAQ (reference sequence). The CDR3 extends over 14 amino acids. This chain's CDR3 is CASTSSSVAETQYF. Here the CDR3 DNA reads TGTGCCAGCACCTCTAGCTCGGTCGCGGAGACCCAGTACTTC.

The chain's CDR3 is CASSKQGGHEQYF. The CDR3 DNA follows: TGTGCCAGCAGTAAACAGGGTGGGCACGAGCAGTACTTC. The V and J genes are TRBV28 and TRBJ2-7, with D maybe TRBD1 (6 bases). This CDR3 spans 13 amino acids. The V gene lost 5 bases and the J gene lost 5 bases, with 13 bases spanning the gap. From germline, CDR1 is MDHEN and CDR2 SYDVKM. The full variable domain, with the rest looked up from reference TRBV28 and TRBJ2-7, is DVKVTQSSRYLVKRTGEKVFLECVQDMDHENMFWYRQDPGLGLRLIYFSYDVKMKEKGDIPEGYSVSREKKERFSLILESASTNQTSMYLCASSKQGGHEQYFGPGTRLTVT.

V and J are TRBV28 and TRBJ2-1; TRBD2 is a possible D gene (6 bases). Germline V gene sequence: CDR1 MDHEN, CDR2 SYDVKM. The V end lost 6 bases, the J end lost 9 bases, and 12 bases lay between the germline ends. The CDR3 has 12 residues. Written as DNA, the CDR3 is TGTGCCAGCAGGCAGGGACTGGGTGAGCAGTTCTTC. Amino acid sequence: CASRQGLGEQFF.

The sample holds a few counts of this clone. DNA of the CDR3: TGTGCCAGCAGTGCAGAATTTGCCGGGGAGCTGTTTTTT. Translation: CASSAEFAGELFF. The chain employs TRBV6-4 and TRBJ2-2; D unclear. The germline V gene has CDR1 MRHNA and CDR2 SNTAGT. The V end lost 4 bases, the J end lost 6 bases, and 9 bases lay between the germline ends. The CDR3 consists of 13 residues.

This clone was counted only a few times. This chain uses TRBV21-1 with TRBJ1-1. TRBV21-1 is a recognized pseudogene. This CDR3 is 16 amino acids long. The CDR3 spells CASSKDLACWSTEAFF. The CDR3 coding sequence is TGTGCCAGCAGCAAAGATTTGGCGTGCTGGAGCACTGAAGCTTTCTTT.

This chain links TRBV27 with TRBJ2-3, with 12 bases aligning to TRBD2. CDR3 length equals 14 residues. Looked up from germline, CDR1 is MNHEY and CDR2 is SMNVEV (reference sequence). Trimming cost V 8 bases and J 3 bases; bases outside gene matches: 3. CDR3 in DNA: TGTGCCAGCGGGCTAGCGGGAGGGACAGATACGCAGTATTTT. Its translation: CASGLAGGTDTQYF.

The chain combines TRBV5-1 with TRBJ2-7; 13 bases line up with TRBD2. The length of the CDR3 is 15 residues. Germline-derived CDR1 and CDR2 are SGHRS and YFSETQ. V shed 3 bases, J shed 4 bases, and the junction held 4 bases outside the gene matches. The CDR3, as DNA: TGCGCCAGCAGCTGGAGGACTAGCGGGAGTTACGAGCAGTACTTC. It yields the protein CASSWRTSGSYEQYF.

The chain carries TRBV10-3 and TRBJ2-7; the match to TRBD2 covers 11 bases. This CDR3 spans 14 amino acids. The germline V gene encodes CDR1 ENHRY and CDR2 SYGVKD. V lost 6 bases, J lost 2 bases, and 3 bases stayed unmatched. CDR3 nucleotide sequence: TGTGCCATCAGGGGACTAGCGGAGGCCTACGAGCAGTACTTC. This encodes CAIRGLAEAYEQYF.

The J gene is TRBJ2-1, the V gene TRBV27, with D perhaps matching TRBD2 (5 bases). CDR1 is MNHEY and CDR2 is SMNVEV in the germline V gene (reference sequence). This CDR3 has 14 residues. V was cut by 2 bases and J by 2 bases, with 7 bases left in between. This CDR3 is CASSLRGPYNEQFF. The CDR3, as DNA: TGTGCCAGCAGTTTACGAGGGCCCTACAATGAGCAGTTCTTC.

V gene TRBV7-2 combines with J gene TRBJ2-7, with D possibly being TRBD2 (7 bases). V lost 4 bases and J 6 bases, leaving 22 bases between the germline ends. The CDR3 spans 16 residues. From germline, CDR1 is SGHTA and CDR2 FQGNSA. CDR3 sequence reads: CASSSTRGEGRAEQYF. DNA for the CDR3: TGTGCCAGCAGCTCGACTAGGGGGGAGGGCCGCGCCGAGCAGTACTTC.

The gene calls are TRBV5-1 and TRBJ2-1, with TRBD1 matching over 8 bases. Germline CDR1 reads SGHRS; CDR2 reads YFSETQ. After removal of 6 bases from V and 4 bases from J, the junction contained 6 bases not matched to a gene. CDR3 length equals 14 residues. CDR3 DNA: TGCGCCAGCAATCCGGGACAGGCATACAATGAGCAGTTCTTC. Translation gives CASNPGQAYNEQFF.

Only a few counts were recorded for this clone. V is TRBV5-1 and J is TRBJ1-1, with 7 bases fitting TRBD1. Germline CDR1 reads SGHRS; CDR2 reads YFSETQ. With 4 bases clipped from V and 1 base from J, the junction kept 4 bases outside the gene matches. The CDR3 runs to 14 residues. The CDR3 bases are TGCGCCAGCAGCGACGGGACAGAGAACACTGAAGCTTTCTTT. Amino acid sequence: CASSDGTENTEAFF.

The rearrangement uses TRBV6-5 and TRBJ2-5; 9 nucleotides align to TRBD2. CDR1 and CDR2 (germline): MNHEY, SVGAGI. The ends lost 4 bases at V and 5 bases at J; junction bases unmatched: 8. CDR3 length equals 15 residues. For the CDR3, the DNA is TGTGCCAGCAGTTCCGTCGCGGGAGGGGAGGAGACCCAGTACTTC. This gives the protein CASSSVAGGEETQYF.

The chain has TRBV7-9 and TRBJ2-2, with D possibly TRBD2 on 6 matching bases. Trimming left V 5 bases short and J 6 bases short, with 25 bases between. Germline V gene data show CDR1 as SEHNR and CDR2 as FQNEAQ (reference sequence). The CDR3 spans 18 residues. The CDR3 region is CASSRSPGGKVGSGELFF. The DNA of the CDR3 is TGTGCCAGCAGCCGGAGCCCGGGCGGGAAAGTAGGATCCGGGGAGCTGTTTTTT.

The V and J genes are TRBV2 and TRBJ2-4; D is perhaps TRBD2 (5 bases). Trimming pared 5 bases from V and 8 bases from J, leaving 7 bases between. There are 11 residues in the CDR3. Germline V lookup: CDR1 SNHLY, CDR2 FYNNEI. The CDR3 reads CASSSGDIQYF. The CDR3 coding sequence is TGTGCCAGCAGTTCCGGGGACATTCAGTACTTC.

This chain joins TRBV28 and TRBJ2-1; 12 nucleotides match TRBD2. Germline lookup yields CDR1 MDHEN and CDR2 SYDVKM. The CDR3 spans 16 residues. Germline trimming cut 5 bases from V and 7 bases from J; bases unmatched to any gene: 9. The DNA of the CDR3 is TGTGCCAGCAGTCCGACTAGCGGGAGAATAAGGAATGAGCAGTTCTTC. This gives the protein CASSPTSGRIRNEQFF.

V is TRBV5-1 and J is TRBJ2-7; weak D call: TRBD2 (6 bases). The V gene's germline CDR1 is SGHRS and CDR2 YFSETQ. The CDR3 has 15 residues. V lost 0 bases and J 4 bases, leaving 14 bases between the germline ends. CDR3 nucleotide sequence: TGCGCCAGCAGCTTGGTGCCGGGAGATAGTTACGAGCAGTACTTC. As protein: CASSLVPGDSYEQYF.

V is TRBV7-2 and J is TRBJ2-7; 8 positions match TRBD2. V dropped 2 bases and J dropped 2; count of bases not matched to a gene: 5. The V gene's germline CDR1 is SGHTA and CDR2 FQGNSA. The CDR3 has 15 amino acids. The CDR3 sequence: CASSLTGGDTYEQYF. The CDR3 DNA is TGTGCCAGCAGCTTAACCGGGGGGGACACCTACGAGCAGTACTTC. Drawing the rest from reference TRBV7-2 and TRBJ2-7, the complete variable domain is GAGVSQSPSNKVTEKGKDVELRCDPISGHTALYWYRQSLGQGLEFLIYFQGNSAPDKSGLPSDRFSAERTGGSVSTLTIQRTQQEDSAVYLCASSLTGGDTYEQYFGPGTRLTVT.

Concerning this clone: This sample includes further DNA sequences coding for the same CDR3. The chain combines TRBV4-2 with TRBJ2-7, with TRBD2 matching 12 bases. V was pared by 3 bases and J by 3 bases, with 3 bases of the junction left unmatched. CDR1 is LGHNA and CDR2 is YNFKEQ in the germline V gene. The CDR3 contains 15 residues. The CDR3 DNA reads TGTGCCAGCAGCCAGGAGACTAGCGGGAGCTACGAGCAGTACTTC. Residues: CASSQETSGSYEQYF.

The chain employs TRBV6-6 and TRBJ1-3, with no clear D. Germline V gives CDR1 MNHNY, CDR2 SVGAGI (reference sequence). V was pared by 5 bases and J by 7 bases, with 15 bases between. The CDR3 sequence is 14 residues long. The CDR3 reads CASSVQPSRNTIYF. Here the CDR3 DNA reads TGTGCCAGCAGTGTACAGCCCTCCCGGAACACCATATATTTT.